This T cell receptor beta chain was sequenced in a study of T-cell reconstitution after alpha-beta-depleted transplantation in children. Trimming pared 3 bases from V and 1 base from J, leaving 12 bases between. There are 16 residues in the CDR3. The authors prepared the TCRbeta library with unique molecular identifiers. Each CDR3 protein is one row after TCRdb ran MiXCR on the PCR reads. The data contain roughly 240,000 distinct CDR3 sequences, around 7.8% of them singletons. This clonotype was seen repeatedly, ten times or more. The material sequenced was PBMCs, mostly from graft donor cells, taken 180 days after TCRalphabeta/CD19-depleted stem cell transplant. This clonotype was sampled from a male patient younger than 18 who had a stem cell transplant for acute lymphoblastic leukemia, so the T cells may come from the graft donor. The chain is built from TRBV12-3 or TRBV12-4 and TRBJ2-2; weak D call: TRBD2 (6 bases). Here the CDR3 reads CASSFGGGLNTGELFF. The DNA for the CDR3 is TGTGCCAGCAGTTTTGGGGGAGGACTGAACACCGGGGAGCTGTTTTTT.